This T cell receptor (beta chain) was captured in a study of CD8 T cells in Susac syndrome. The wider study: Susac syndrome patients were untreated, on corticosteroids with some adding intravenous immunoglobulin, or on intravenous immunoglobulin only.

Random hexamers were used to reverse transcribe the RNA input (about 0.5 to 1 ug). Using its own MiXCR run on the immunoSEQ multiplex PCR reads, TCRdb lists one record per CDR3 protein. The table records about 180,000 distinct CDR3 sequences, roughly 94% of them present only once. Details on this clonotype: The antigen is unknown.

The recently defined diagnostic criteria for definite or probable disease were met by the Susac syndrome patients. TEMRA cells were FACS-enriched and CD8+ and CD4+ T cells negatively isolated. The germline V gene encodes CDR1 MNHNY and CDR2 SVGAGI (reference sequence). CDR3 length: 16 amino acids. V gave up 5 bases and J gave up 4 bases; unmatched junction bases: 11. Study findings and constraints: CD4+ T cell repertoires in Susac syndrome lacked clonal expansion.

The origin of this receptor is a human donor with Susac syndrome. The sample consisted of CD4+ T cells from PBMCs. The chain uses TRBV6-6 and TRBJ2-7; 10 nucleotides agree with TRBD1. The CDR3 loop is CASSNTGTGALYEQYF. The CDR3 DNA is TGTGCCAGCAGTAACACCGGGACAGGGGCCCTTTACGAGCAGTACTTC.